These T cell receptor beta chains were read from a single sample in a study of cytomegalovirus exposure and HLA in healthy donors. Sequenced by immunoSEQ multiplex PCR; TCRdb stores in-frame clones only, minus some. The profile shows roughly 200,000 clones, 70% to 85% of them singletons. The sample was PBMCs. These receptor sequences come from a woman in her thirties or forties in good health and CMV-seronegative. CDR3s include the opening cysteine and the closing phenylalanine or tryptophan. Each record gives: CDR3 length, clone size, V gene, J gene, D gene, CDR3 protein, CDR3 DNA. D genes are given only for firm matches. Clone size is stated in some rows and not others, as once, few, many or a class when expanded.

17	.	TRBV21-1	TRBJ2-5	.	CASSKGPTVGRSETQYF	TGTGCCAGCAGCAAGGGCCCGACAGTAGGTCGCTCAGAGACCCAGTACTTC
18	.	TRBV7-3	TRBJ2-2	TRBD2	CASSLNGGREVNTGELFF	TGTGCCAGCAGCTTAAACGGTGGGCGGGAGGTCAACACCGGGGAGCTGTTTTTT
15	.	TRBV5-3	TRBJ1-2	TRBD1	CARSLESGTGDGYTF	TGTGCCAGAAGCTTGGAATCCGGGACAGGGGACGGCTACACCTTC
14	.	TRBV6-1	TRBJ2-1	TRBD1	CASSLTGPYNEQFF	TGTGCCAGCAGTCTGACAGGGCCCTACAATGAGCAGTTCTTC
15	.	TRBV13	TRBJ2-1	.	CASSADLGSYNEQFF	TGTGCCAGCAGCGCGGACTTAGGCTCCTACAATGAGCAGTTCTTC
15	once	TRBV5-1	TRBJ2-7	.	CASSLVSGGSYEQYF	TGCGCCAGCAGCTTGGTAAGCGGTGGTTCCTACGAGCAGTACTTC
14	.	TRBV6-1	TRBJ2-7	TRBD1	CASSPGQVTYEQYF	TGTGCCAGCAGCCCGGGACAGGTTACCTACGAGCAGTACTTC
12	once	TRBV7-9	TRBJ2-7	TRBD1	CASTGQGYEQYF	TGTGCCAGCACCGGACAGGGCTACGAGCAGTACTTC
14	.	TRBV10-3	TRBJ1-1	.	CAISVKGQNTEAFF	TGTGCCATCAGTGTGAAGGGACAGAACACTGAAGCTTTCTTT
15	.	TRBV6-5	TRBJ1-1	.	CASSYSNRYNTEAFF	TGTGCCAGCAGTTACTCGAACAGGTACAACACTGAAGCTTTCTTT